This T cell receptor (beta chain) was documented in a study of neurological immune-mediated disorders. TCRdb reprocessed the 5' RACE reads via MiXCR and lists one record per CDR3 protein. The sample includes 10,000 to 12,000 distinct CDR3 sequences, around 21% of them seen just once. J was trimmed by 4 bases and V by 2 bases; bases with no gene match: 11. The CDR3 runs 20 residues. CDR1 and CDR2 from the germline V gene are SGDLS and YYNGEE. Sequenced material: CD8+ T cells from blood. The TCR was taken from a woman in her forties with multiple sclerosis. The chain joins TRBV9 to TRBJ2-6, with TRBD2 identical over 14 bases. The CDR3: CASSVSPRLAGGHGANVLTF. CDR3 in DNA: TGTGCCAGCAGCGTTTCTCCAAGACTAGCGGGGGGGCACGGGGCCAACGTCCTGACTTTC. The variable domain in full, completed from reference TRBV9 and TRBJ2-6, reads DSGVTQTPKHLITATGQRVTLRCSPRSGDLSVYWYQQSLDQGLQFLIQYYNGEERAKGNILERFSAQQFPDLHSELNLSSLELGDSALYFCASSVSPRLAGGHGANVLTFGAGSRLTVL.